This TCR beta chain stems from a study of control samples from healthy donors and cancer patients. Profiled with immunoSEQ multiplex PCR; TCRdb holds only in-frame clones, not every one. Of about 230,000 clones in the sample, roughly four fifths were seen once. Germline CDR1 MGHRA, CDR2 YSYEKL. V was clipped by 0 bases and J by 11 bases, with 11 bases between them. The CDR3 spans 12 residues. The specimen was PBMCs. This TCR derives from a woman aged 55-69 years with lung cancer. The rearrangement uses TRBV4-1 and TRBJ2-7; D is ambiguous. CDR3 sequence (DNA): TGCGCCAGCAGCCAAGATCGATTCACAGAGTACTTC. This sequence encodes CASSQDRFTEYF.